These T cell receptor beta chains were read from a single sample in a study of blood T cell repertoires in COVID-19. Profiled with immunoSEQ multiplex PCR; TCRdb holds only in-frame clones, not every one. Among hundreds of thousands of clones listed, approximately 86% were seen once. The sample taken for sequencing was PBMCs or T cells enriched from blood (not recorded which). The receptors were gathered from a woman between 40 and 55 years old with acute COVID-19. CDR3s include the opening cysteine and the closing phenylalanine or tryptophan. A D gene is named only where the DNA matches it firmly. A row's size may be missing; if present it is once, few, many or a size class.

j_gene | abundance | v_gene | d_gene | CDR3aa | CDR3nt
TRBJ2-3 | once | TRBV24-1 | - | CATSEGSLSDTQYF | TGTGCCACCAGTGAAGGTAGCCTCTCAGATACGCAGTATTTT
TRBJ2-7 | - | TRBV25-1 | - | CASSESRHPYEQYF | TGTGCCAGCAGTGAATCGAGACACCCCTACGAGCAGTACTTC
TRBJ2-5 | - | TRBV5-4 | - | CASSSGTWETQYF | TGTGCCAGCAGCTCCGGGACATGGGAGACCCAGTACTTC
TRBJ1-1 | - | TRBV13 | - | CASSLGLTRPRNTEAFF | TGTGCCAGCAGCTTAGGCCTGACAAGGCCCAGAAACACTGAAGCTTTCTTT
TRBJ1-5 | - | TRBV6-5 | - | CASSFTGYSNQPQHF | TGTGCCAGCTCCTTTACAGGCTATAGCAATCAGCCCCAGCATTTT
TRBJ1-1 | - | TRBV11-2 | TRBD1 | CASSSQGGNTEAFF | TGTGCCAGCAGCTCTCAGGGGGGGAACACTGAAGCTTTCTTT
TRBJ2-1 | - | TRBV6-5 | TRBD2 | CASAEMGGSDKQFF | TGTGCCAGTGCCGAGATGGGCGGGAGCGATAAGCAGTTCTTC
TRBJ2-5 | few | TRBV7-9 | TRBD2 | CASSPGLAIEETQYF | TGTGCCAGCAGCCCCGGACTAGCGATAGAAGAGACCCAGTACTTC
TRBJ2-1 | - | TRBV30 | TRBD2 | CAWRTSGTTGQFF | TGTGCCTGGAGGACTAGCGGGACTACGGGGCAGTTCTTC
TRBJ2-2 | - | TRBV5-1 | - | CASTSLGRAGTGELFF | TGCGCCAGCACATCTTTGGGCAGGGCCGGGACCGGGGAGCTGTTTTTT
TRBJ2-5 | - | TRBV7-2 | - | CASSQGPGGRETQYF | TGTGCCAGCAGCCAGGGACCCGGGGGGCGAGAGACCCAGTACTTC
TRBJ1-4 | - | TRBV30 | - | CAWSQGSNEKLFF | TGTGCCTGGTCACAGGGTTCTAATGAAAAACTGTTTTTT
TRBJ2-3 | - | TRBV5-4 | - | CASSKGPRGKSTDTQYF | TGTGCCAGCAGCAAAGGGCCAAGGGGGAAAAGCACAGATACGCAGTATTTT
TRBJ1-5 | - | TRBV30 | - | CAWSHRDGQPQHF | TGTGCCTGGAGTCACAGGGACGGCCAGCCCCAGCATTTT
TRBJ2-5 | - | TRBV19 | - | CASRGTMYQETQYF | TGTGCCAGTAGGGGGACAATGTACCAAGAGACCCAGTACTTC
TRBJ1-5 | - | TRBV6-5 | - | CASSYSITASNQPQHF | TGTGCCAGCAGTTACTCGATAACAGCAAGCAATCAGCCCCAGCATTTT
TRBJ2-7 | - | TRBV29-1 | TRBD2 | CSGLAGGGEQYF | TGCAGCGGACTAGCGGGAGGAGGGGAGCAGTACTTC
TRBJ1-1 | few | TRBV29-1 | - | CSVEDGGRTEAFF | TGCAGCGTTGAAGACGGGGGGCGCACTGAAGCTTTCTTT
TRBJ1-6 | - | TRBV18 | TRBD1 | CASSLSTGFAPLHF | TGTGCCAGCTCACTCTCGACAGGGTTTGCACCCCTCCACTTT
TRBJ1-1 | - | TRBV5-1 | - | CASSLGSGRVNTEAFF | TGCGCCAGCAGCTTGGGTTCAGGGCGAGTGAACACTGAAGCTTTCTTT
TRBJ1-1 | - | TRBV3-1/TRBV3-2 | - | CASSQYDSWNTEAFF | TGTGCCAGCAGCCAATACGACAGCTGGAACACTGAAGCTTTCTTT
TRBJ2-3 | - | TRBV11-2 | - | CASSQGLLTDTQYF | TGTGCCAGCAGCCAGGGACTTCTAACAGATACGCAGTATTTT
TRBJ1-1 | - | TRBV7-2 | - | CASSLQGIEAFF | TGTGCCAGCAGCTTACAGGGGATTGAAGCTTTCTTT
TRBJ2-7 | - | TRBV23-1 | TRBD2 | CASSQKTSGMLFHEQYF | TGCGCCAGCAGTCAAAAGACTAGCGGAATGCTGTTCCACGAGCAGTACTTC
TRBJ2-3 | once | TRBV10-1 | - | CASSESPTDTQYF | TGCGCCAGCAGTGAGTCTCCGACAGATACGCAGTATTTT
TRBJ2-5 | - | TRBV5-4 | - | CASSKDSFQETQYF | TGTGCCAGCAGCAAGGACAGTTTCCAAGAGACCCAGTACTTC
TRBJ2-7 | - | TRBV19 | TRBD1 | CASSPGDSAYEQYF | TGTGCCAGTAGTCCCGGGGACAGTGCCTACGAGCAGTACTTC
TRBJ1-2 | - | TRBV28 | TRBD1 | CASRSGTGFYGYTF | TGTGCCAGCAGGTCCGGGACAGGTTTCTATGGCTACACCTTC
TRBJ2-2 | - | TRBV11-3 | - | CASSLRQGVAGELFF | TGTGCCAGCAGCCTACGACAAGGGGTTGCCGGGGAGCTGTTTTTT
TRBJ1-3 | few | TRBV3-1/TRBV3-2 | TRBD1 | CASSRSSLPGQGSGNTIYF | TGTGCCAGCAGTCGTTCTAGTTTGCCGGGACAGGGCTCTGGAAACACCATATATTTT
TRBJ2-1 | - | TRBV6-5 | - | CASSLVDGYNEQFF | TGTGCCAGCAGCCTAGTAGACGGCTACAATGAGCAGTTCTTC
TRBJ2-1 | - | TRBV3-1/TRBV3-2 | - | CASSQVVNEQFF | TGTGCCAGCAGCCAAGTTGTAAATGAGCAGTTCTTC
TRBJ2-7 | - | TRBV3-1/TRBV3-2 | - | CASSQVVGADEQYF | TGTGCCAGCAGCCAAGTGGTAGGCGCGGACGAGCAGTACTTC
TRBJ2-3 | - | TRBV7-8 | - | CASSLVTGDDTDTQYF | TGTGCCAGCAGCTTAGTTACGGGAGACGACACAGATACGCAGTATTTT
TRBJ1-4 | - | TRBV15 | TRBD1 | CATSRGGQGNEKLFF | TGTGCCACCAGCAGAGGGGGACAGGGGAATGAAAAACTGTTTTTT
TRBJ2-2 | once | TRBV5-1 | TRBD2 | CASSLAVTSGLDGELFF | TGCGCCAGCAGCTTGGCCGTGACTAGCGGGCTTGACGGGGAGCTGTTTTTT
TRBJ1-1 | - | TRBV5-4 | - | CASSQLRNTEAFF | TGTGCCAGCAGCCAACTGAGGAACACTGAAGCTTTCTTT
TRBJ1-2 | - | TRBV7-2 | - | CASSRRGQSGYGYTF | TGTGCCAGCAGCCGGAGAGGGCAGTCGGGATACGGCTACACCTTC
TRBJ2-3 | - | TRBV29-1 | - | CSVEGGLSTDTQYF | TGCAGCGTTGAAGGGGGACTTAGCACAGATACGCAGTATTTT
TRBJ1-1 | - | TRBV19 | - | CASTPLGANTEAFF | TGTGCCAGTACCCCGTTAGGGGCGAACACTGAAGCTTTCTTT
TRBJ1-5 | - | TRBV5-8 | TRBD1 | CASSKTGGPWQPQHF | TGTGCCAGCAGCAAAACAGGGGGGCCTTGGCAGCCCCAGCATTTT
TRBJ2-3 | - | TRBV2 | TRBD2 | CASSALAGGADTQYF | TGTGCCAGCAGTGCCTTAGCGGGAGGGGCAGATACGCAGTATTTT
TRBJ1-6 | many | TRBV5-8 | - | CASSPDGDSPLHF | TGTGCCAGCAGCCCTGACGGGGATTCACCCCTCCACTTT
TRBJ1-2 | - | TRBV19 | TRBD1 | CASSIQGVLIGYTF | TGTGCCAGTAGTATCCAGGGGGTTTTAATTGGCTACACCTTC
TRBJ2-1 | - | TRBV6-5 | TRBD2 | CASIKLAGDITEQFF | TGTGCCAGCATAAAACTAGCGGGAGATATCACTGAGCAGTTCTTC
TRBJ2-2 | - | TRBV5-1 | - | CASSASVTRGTDTGELFF | TGCGCCAGCAGCGCTAGCGTTACGAGGGGTACGGACACCGGGGAGCTGTTTTTT
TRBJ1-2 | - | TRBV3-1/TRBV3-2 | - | CASSQTGSRYGYTF | TGTGCCAGCAGCCAAACAGGGTCGCGCTATGGCTACACCTTC
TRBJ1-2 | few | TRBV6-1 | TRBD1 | CASSERTGVFSGYTF | TGTGCCAGCAGTGAACGGACAGGGGTTTTTAGTGGCTACACCTTC
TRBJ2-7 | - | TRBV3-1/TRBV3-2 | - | CASSGQYEQYF | TGTGCCAGCAGCGGACAGTACGAGCAGTACTTC
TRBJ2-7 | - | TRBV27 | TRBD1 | CASSLTPPTTGAYEQYF | TGTGCCAGCAGTCTTACCCCCCCCACGACAGGGGCCTACGAGCAGTACTTC
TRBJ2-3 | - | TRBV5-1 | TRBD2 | CASSPLAGVEDTQYF | TGCGCCAGCAGCCCACTAGCGGGAGTTGAAGATACGCAGTATTTT
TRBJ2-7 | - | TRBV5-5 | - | CASSLGEHSSYEQYF | TGTGCCAGCAGCTTGGGGGAGCACAGCTCCTACGAGCAGTACTTC
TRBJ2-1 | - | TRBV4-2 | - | CASSPGHGPWEQFF | TGTGCCAGCAGCCCAGGACACGGCCCCTGGGAGCAGTTCTTC
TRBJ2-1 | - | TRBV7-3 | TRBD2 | CASSLRGLAGGNEQFF | TGTGCCAGCAGCTTACGAGGGCTAGCGGGAGGGAATGAGCAGTTCTTC
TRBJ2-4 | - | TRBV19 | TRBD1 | CASSMTGKKTKNIQYF | TGTGCCAGTAGTATGACAGGGAAGAAGACCAAAAACATTCAGTACTTC
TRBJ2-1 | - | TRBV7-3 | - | CASSLFQRDGEQFF | TGTGCCAGCAGCTTGTTTCAGCGCGACGGCGAGCAGTTCTTC
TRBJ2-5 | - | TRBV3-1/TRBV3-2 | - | CASSQGNQETQYF | TGTGCCAGCAGCCAGGGCAATCAAGAGACCCAGTACTTC
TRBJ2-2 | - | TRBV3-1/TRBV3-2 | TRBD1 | CASDSGAGQGAPGELFF | TGTGCCAGCGACTCGGGGGCGGGACAGGGGGCTCCCGGGGAGCTGTTTTTT
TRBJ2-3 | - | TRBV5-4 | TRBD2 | CASSFRTSGSKSTDTQYF | TGTGCCAGCAGCTTTCGGACTAGCGGGAGTAAAAGCACAGATACGCAGTATTTT
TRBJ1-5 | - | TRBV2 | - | CASSALYEPQHF | TGTGCCAGCAGTGCCTTGTATGAGCCCCAGCATTTT